Here is one T cell receptor beta chain with its context. Antigen unknown. The CDR3 is made up of 14 amino acids. Germline loops: CDR1 MDHEN, CDR2 SYDVKM. Trimming stripped 6 bases from V and 8 bases from J, with 19 bases between. Using immunoSEQ multiplex PCR, the repertoire was profiled, and TCRdb retains in-frame clones only, with some absent. The sample carries 50,000 to 65,000 clones, around nine tenths recorded once. This specimen comes from a study of T cell responses to AZD1222 COVID-19 vaccine. Whole-study findings and limits: Only a handful of AZD1222 recipients tested seropositive at baseline. Donors were chiefly white British, with a greater number of females, and clonal diversity was perhaps underestimated. Vaccine-associated CD4 TCRs ranged over spike, dominating at 160-218 and 743-854. The breadth and depth of Spike-specific TCRs increased once two AZD1222 doses had been given.

The chain has TRBV28 and TRBJ1-2; no definite D call. The sequencing used peripheral blood, collected 28 days after the second dose of the MenACWY control vaccine. The sequence was obtained from an adult who received the MenACWY meningococcal vaccine as a control. The CDR3 coding sequence is TGTGCCAGCAGGCGTCCGGGCCAACTGGGAGGCTACACCTTC. It translates to CASRRPGQLGGYTF.